This TCR beta chain was found in a study of Graves' ophthalmopathy and Graves' hyperthyroidism. Notes on the study in general: Clonotypes were expanded in thyroid at above 0.001 frequency, and most also appeared in blood.

Ten or more counts support this clonotype. The target antigen is unknown. The diagnosis combined clinical symptoms, thyroxine, TRAb, thyroid ultrasound and orbital computed tomography scans. The germline V and J ends were trimmed by 5 bases and 1 base, with 12 bases remaining between them. Germline V gene lookup returns CDR1 MNHEY and CDR2 SVGAGI. The CDR3 spans 14 residues. For repertoire sequencing, the TCR beta CDR3 regions were amplified from RNA transcripts. Scientists carried out first-round RT-PCR using HTBI primers and then a second-round multiplex PCR. TCRdb re-derived calls from the multiplex PCR reads in MiXCR, one entry per CDR3 protein. The table includes 620,000 or so distinct CDR3 sequences, 22% detected once.

The receptor was isolated from a woman aged 18-29 years with stable Graves' hyperthyroidism. Some clones in this sample may be carry-over from other donors' samples. The gene calls are TRBV6-5 and TRBJ2-7; tentatively, D is TRBD1 (6 bases). The sample was peripheral blood. CDR3 nucleotide sequence: TGTGCCAGCAGTCGGGGACAAGGATCCTACGAGCAGTACTTC. Translation: CASSRGQGSYEQYF.